The clone carrying this T cell receptor beta chain was seen a handful of times. Its antigen is unidentified. Assembly of TCR beta libraries relied on iRepertoire HTBI primers together with Arm-PCR of CDR3 regions. TCRdb ran MiXCR on the multiplex PCR reads and lists one entry per CDR3 protein. The sample includes 360,000 or so distinct CDR3 sequences, around 11% of them seen just once. Indicated time point: newly diagnosed GD, antithyroid drugs for less than 3 months. TCR sequences were obtained from RNA taken from PBMCs. The data originate from a study of regulatory T cells in long-lasting Graves disease. The study's findings and limits: Between persistent patients, about 2,500 public clonotypes were shared, exceeding the roughly 1,000 shared between new patients.

The CDR3 spans 16 residues. The V gene's germline CDR1 is SGHDT and CDR2 YYEEEE. Trimming removed 2 bases from V and 3 bases from J; junction bases left unmatched: 7. The sample was also linked to a second study, of T cells in Graves' hyperthyroidism and ophthalmopathy. As that study records: With the HTBI primer set, the TCR CDR3 went through a first round of RT-PCR.

Source: peripheral blood mononuclear cells (PBMCs), taken at new diagnosis, from a patient treated with antithyroid drugs. The clonotype comes from a woman under 30 with Graves disease. This chain links TRBV5-6 with TRBJ1-5; TRBD1 agrees at 8 bases. Here the CDR3 reads CASSFRTGPVNQPQHF. DNA for the CDR3: TGTGCCAGCAGCTTTAGGACAGGGCCCGTCAATCAGCCCCAGCATTTT.